This T cell receptor beta chain was profiled in a study of shared clonotypes between healthy human individuals. V lost 0 bases, J lost 10 bases, and 9 bases lay in between. The CDR3 length is 11 residues. In germline, CDR1 is SQVTM, CDR2 ANQGSEA. The data were produced by immunoSEQ multiplex PCR, yet TCRdb's version contains in-frame clones alone and is incomplete. The data hold about 2.4 million clones, with around 94% observed a single time. The specimen was naive CD4+ T cells sorted from blood. The sample's subset: CD45RA+ positively selected. The chain couples TRBV29-1 to TRBJ1-1; a possible D gene is TRBD1 (6 bases). The sequence was obtained from a man aged 18-30 years in good health. Here the CDR3 reads CSVEDPGVAFF. The CDR3 DNA reads TGCAGCGTTGAAGACCCAGGGGTAGCTTTCTTT.